One and the same sample provided the 20 T cell receptor beta chains below, sequenced in a study of shared clonotypes between healthy human individuals (dated by TCRdb to 2018 to 2020). Library prep was done by the immunoSEQ multiplex PCR assay. In its TCRdb copy, this immuneACCESS table keeps in-frame sequences only and misses some clones. Where compared with another copy, unresolved V genes explain less than half of these, and the others have no known cause. For this sample there are roughly 530,000 clones; about 96% appear just once. Approximately 0.06% of the sample comes from the top ten. Input material: naive CD4+ T cells sorted from blood. The sample's cell subset or site label, decoded: CD45RA+ positively selected. The origin of the receptors is a woman under 40 in good health.

Comment on this clone: The junction does not match germline at one end; this may be a read error. Other nucleotide sequences in the sample specify the same CDR3. This chain uses TRBV19 with TRBJ1-1, with 7 nucleotides matching TRBD1. The CDR3 contains 11 residues. The germline CDR1 and CDR2 sequences are LNHDA and SQIVND (reference sequence). CDR3 sequence reads: CASSGGTEAFF. The CDR3 DNA follows: TGTGCCAGTAGTGGGGGGACAGAAGCGTTCTTT.

This rearrangement joins TRBV9 to TRBJ2-5; 9 bases match TRBD1. CDR1 and CDR2 from the germline V gene are SGDLS and YYNGEE. Losses at the gene ends were 3 bases for V and 5 bases for J; bases not matched to a gene: 5. The CDR3 totals 14 residues. As DNA, the CDR3 is TGTGCCAGCAGCGGAGGGACAGGGCGGGAGACCCAGTACTTC. This codes for CASSGGTGRETQYF.

The chain links TRBV5-1 to TRBJ1-2, with D unclear. The CDR3 is made up of 13 amino acids. Trimming left V 3 bases short and J 8 bases short, with 14 bases between. Germline V gives CDR1 SGHRS, CDR2 YFSETQ. Here the CDR3 reads CASSSRSEWGYTF. CDR3 sequence (DNA): TGCGCCAGCAGCTCTCGGTCGGAATGGGGCTACACCTTC.

The chain carries TRBV6-5 and TRBJ2-7; D may be TRBD1 (6 bases). The V gene lost 7 bases and the J gene lost 2 bases, with 12 bases spanning the gap. Germline lookup yields CDR1 MNHEY and CDR2 SVGAGI. This CDR3 comprises 13 residues. The CDR3 DNA is TGTGCCAGCACCCGAACAGGGACCTACGAGCAGTACTTC. Its translation: CASTRTGTYEQYF.

V and J are TRBV11-3 and TRBJ2-3; 8 bases agree with TRBD2. J lost 2 bases, V lost 4 bases, and 5 bases had no gene match. This CDR3 comprises 15 residues. Germline V gene sequence: CDR1 SGHNT, CDR2 YENEEA. CDR3: CASSSTGGPTDTQYF. The CDR3 bases are TGTGCCAGCAGCTCGACGGGAGGGCCCACAGATACGCAGTATTTT.

The chain couples TRBV29-1 to TRBJ2-2; perhaps TRBD2 as D (6 bases). V lost 6 bases and J lost 4, with 15 bases in between. The CDR3 is made up of 14 amino acids. The V gene's germline CDR1 is SQVTM and CDR2 ANQGSEA. CDR3 bases: TGCAGCGTCCCCGGGACTCCGGGCACCGGGGAGCTGTTTTTT. Protein product: CSVPGTPGTGELFF.

V usage is TRBV28 and J usage is TRBJ1-2, with unresolved D. The V gene lost 4 bases and the J gene lost 5 bases, with 14 bases spanning the gap. The CDR3 consists of 14 residues. The germline V gene encodes CDR1 MDHEN and CDR2 SYDVKM. The CDR3 loop is CASSSFVQVYGYTF. CDR3 bases: TGTGCCAGCAGTTCATTCGTCCAGGTTTATGGCTACACCTTC.

On this clone: Distinct nucleotide sequences in the sample also encode this CDR3. This chain links TRBV27 with TRBJ1-1; D remains unclear. V lost 3 bases to trimming and J lost 0 bases, with 5 bases between them. The V gene's germline CDR1 is MNHEY and CDR2 SMNVEV (reference sequence). The CDR3 is 13 residues long. CDR3 in amino acids: CASSFRMNTEAFF. Here the CDR3 DNA reads TGTGCCAGCAGTTTCCGGATGAACACTGAAGCTTTCTTT.

The chain recombines TRBV19 with TRBJ2-7; TRBD2 aligns across 11 bases. This CDR3 contains 15 residues. Germline assignment: CDR1 LNHDA and CDR2 SQIVND (reference sequence). Trimming cost V 4 bases and J 0 bases; bases outside gene matches: 2. The CDR3 DNA is TGTGCCAGTAGTAGAACTAGCGGGAGCTCCTACGAGCAGTACTTC. Protein sequence: CASSRTSGSSYEQYF.

The chain combines TRBV28 with TRBJ1-2; 7 nucleotides align to TRBD1. The V gene's germline CDR1 is MDHEN and CDR2 SYDVKM. V lost 6 bases, J lost 8 bases, and 9 bases stayed unmatched. There are 13 residues in the CDR3. CDR3 sequence: CASSLTGNLGYTF. The CDR3 DNA follows: TGTGCCAGCAGCCTGACAGGGAACTTGGGCTACACCTTC.

The chain has TRBV28 and TRBJ1-1, with D unclear. Trimming took 6 bases from V and 2 from J, leaving 13 bases between them. Germline values: CDR1 MDHEN, CDR2 SYDVKM. The length of the CDR3 is 14 residues. CDR3 sequence reads: CASSPRTHNTEAFF. CDR3 DNA sequence: TGTGCCAGCAGCCCTCGGACCCATAACACTGAAGCTTTCTTT.

The rearrangement links TRBV19 to TRBJ1-1, with a possible D match to TRBD1 (6 bases). CDR3 length: 15 residues. Germline V lookup: CDR1 LNHDA, CDR2 SQIVND (reference sequence). With 2 bases removed from V and 2 bases from J, the gap between germline ends came to 12 bases. As DNA, the CDR3 is TGTGCCAGTAGTATATTGGGCAGGGGAAACACTGAAGCTTTCTTT. Encoded protein: CASSILGRGNTEAFF.

This chain connects TRBV18 to TRBJ2-7, with 7 positions matching TRBD1. There are 15 residues in the CDR3. Trimming took 0 bases from V and 2 from J; bases not matched to a gene: 4. Looked up from germline, CDR1 is KGHSH and CDR2 is LQKENI. Written as DNA, the CDR3 is TGTGCCAGCTCACCACCGGACAGGTTCACCTACGAGCAGTACTTC. Translation gives CASSPPDRFTYEQYF.

V usage is TRBV5-1 and J usage is TRBJ2-7, with TRBD2 identical over 7 bases. CDR1 and CDR2 (germline): SGHRS, YFSETQ. J lost 6 bases, V lost 0 bases, and 15 bases had no gene match. This CDR3 spans 17 amino acids. For the CDR3, the DNA is TGCGCCAGCAGCTTGGCCGCGGGTGGCGGGAGCCCCATCGAGCAGTACTTC. This encodes CASSLAAGGGSPIEQYF.

The V and J genes are TRBV27 and TRBJ1-5; D is possibly TRBD1 (5 bases). Trimming took off 0 bases at V and 7 bases at J, with 13 bases between the two ends. From germline, CDR1 is MNHEY and CDR2 SMNVEV (reference sequence). The CDR3 extends over 15 amino acids. The CDR3 here is CASSLSRRGGQPQHF. The CDR3 region has the DNA TGTGCCAGCAGTTTATCGAGGAGGGGAGGACAGCCCCAGCATTTT.

The genes are TRBV7-9 and TRBJ1-5; TRBD1 matches 10 bases. This CDR3 region has 16 residues. The germline gives CDR1 SEHNR, CDR2 FQNEAQ (reference sequence). V lost 6 bases, J lost 3 bases, and 8 bases stayed unmatched. For the CDR3, the DNA is TGTGCCAGCAGACCACCGGGACAGGGGTCCAATCAGCCCCAGCATTTT. The encoded protein is CASRPPGQGSNQPQHF.

As DNA, the CDR3 is TGTGCCAGCAGCTTCGATGTTCGAGGCAGCTACGAGCAGTACTTC. This sequence encodes CASSFDVRGSYEQYF. The chain joins TRBV7-9 to TRBJ2-5; D ambiguous. The end of the DNA is better explained by TRBJ2-7, so the J call may be wrong. Germline loops: CDR1 SEHNR, CDR2 FQNEAQ (reference sequence). The CDR3 covers 15 residues.

In this sample, this clone turned up once. V and J are TRBV14 and TRBJ1-1, with D unclear. V dropped 4 bases and J dropped 0 bases, with 12 bases sitting between them. Per the germline V gene, CDR1 is SGHDN and CDR2 is FVKESK. The CDR3 is 15 amino acids. CDR3 loop: CASSPKLPLNTEAFF. In nucleotides, the CDR3 is TGTGCCAGCAGCCCCAAGCTACCCTTGAACACTGAAGCTTTCTTT. Together with reference TRBV14 and TRBJ1-1, the CDR3 gives the full variable domain: EAGVTQFPSHSVIEKGQTVTLRCDPISGHDNLYWYRRVMGKEIKFLLHFVKESKQDESGMPNNRFLAERTGGTYSTLKVQPAELEDSGVYFCASSPKLPLNTEAFFGQGTRLTVV.

The CDR3 coding sequence is TGTGCCAGCAGCTGGGGAGCGGGGGATCAGCCCCAGCATTTT. Protein sequence: CASSWGAGDQPQHF. The chain employs TRBV7-9 and TRBJ1-5, with a tentative D call TRBD1 (5 bases). The ends were cut back, 4 bases at V and 5 bases at J, with 12 bases in the middle. CDR3 length: 14 amino acids. Germline CDR1 reads SEHNR; CDR2 reads FQNEAQ (reference sequence).

The chain uses TRBV6-5 and TRBJ2-5, with D perhaps matching TRBD2 (6 bases). CDR1 is MNHEY and CDR2 is SVGAGI in the germline V gene. The germline V and J ends were trimmed by 2 bases and 4 bases, with 8 bases remaining between them. The CDR3 loop spans 13 amino acids. The CDR3 coding sequence is TGTGCCAGCAGTTACCAAGCGGGAGAGACCCAGTACTTC. The encoded protein is CASSYQAGETQYF.